The TCR beta chain described here comes from a study of CD8 T cells in ankylosing spondylitis. This clonotype was seen repeatedly, ten times or more. The antigen remains undetermined. TCRdb analysed the 5' RACE reads with MiXCR anew, one entry per CDR3 protein. This table holds 200,000 to 300,000 distinct CDR3 sequences, more than 9% found once. Study-wide results and caveats: Clones tied to disease were said to be significantly enriched in matched ankylosing spondylitis synovial fluid.

This CDR3 has 16 residues. The V end lost 6 bases, the J end lost 0 bases, and 15 bases lay between the germline ends. The sample consisted of blood, either unsorted or a sorted T cell fraction (not recorded which). The TCR originated in a male donor with ankylosing spondylitis or in good health (not recorded which). The chain joins TRBV12-3 or TRBV12-4 to TRBJ1-3, with D perhaps TRBD1 (5 bases). The CDR3 nucleotides read TGTGCCAGCAGCCGTGGCGGGACTTACTCTGGAAACACCATATATTTT. It is translated as CASSRGGTYSGNTIYF.